The 10 T cell receptor beta chains reported below all come from one sample, sequenced in a study of T cell changes during pregnancy in multiple sclerosis. TCRdb's copy holds only in-frame clones and misses some; the assay was immunoSEQ multiplex PCR. The sample includes roughly 64,000 clones, just over 90% of them seen just once. The specimen comprised peripheral blood, sampled in the second trimester of pregnancy. The source is a female donor with multiple sclerosis, enrolled in a pregnancy study.

The rearrangement uses TRBV2 and TRBJ1-3; the D gene is possibly TRBD1 (6 bases). V lost 1 base and J 0 bases, leaving 16 bases between the germline ends. The CDR3 is made up of 18 amino acids. Germline V gene lookup returns CDR1 SNHLY and CDR2 FYNNEI. The CDR3 reads CASSEGTESLSSGNTIYF. CDR3 bases: TGTGCCAGCAGTGAAGGGACAGAGAGTTTAAGCTCTGGAAACACCATATATTTT.

The V gene is TRBV28, the J gene TRBJ1-3; 7 nucleotides align to TRBD1. V gave up 8 bases and J gave up 2 bases; unmatched junction bases: 3. The CDR3 sequence is 13 residues long. Germline V gene lookup returns CDR1 MDHEN and CDR2 SYDVKM. For the CDR3, the DNA is TGTGCCAGCCTGGGGACAGCTGGAAACACCATATATTTT. Protein sequence: CASLGTAGNTIYF. Filled out from reference TRBV28 and TRBJ1-3, the complete variable domain reads DVKVTQSSRYLVKRTGEKVFLECVQDMDHENMFWYRQDPGLGLRLIYFSYDVKMKEKGDIPEGYSVSREKKERFSLILESASTNQTSMYLCASLGTAGNTIYFGEGSWLTVV.

The chain joins TRBV6-5 to TRBJ1-1, with 7 bases fitting TRBD1. CDR1 MNHEY and CDR2 SVGAGI come from the germline V gene. The J segment lost 7 bases and the V segment lost 7 bases, leaving 9 bases of the junction unmatched. The CDR3 runs 13 residues. DNA of the CDR3: TGTGCCAGCAAGTTAACCCGGGACAGTGAAGCTTTCTTT. Amino acids: CASKLTRDSEAFF.

The chain combines TRBV19 with TRBJ1-6; TRBD1 matches at 8 bases. Trimming removed 7 bases from V and 11 bases from J; junction bases left unmatched: 19. The CDR3 runs to 17 residues. Germline lookup yields CDR1 LNHDA and CDR2 SQIVND (reference sequence). CDR3 sequence: CASTHHPTGVRVPPLHF. DNA of the CDR3: TGTGCCAGTACTCACCACCCGACAGGGGTACGAGTGCCACCCCTCCACTTT.

The chain uses TRBV28 and TRBJ1-5; 7 positions match TRBD1. Germline V gene lookup returns CDR1 MDHEN and CDR2 SYDVKM. V shed 6 bases and J 5 bases; nucleotides not matched to a gene: 16. The CDR3 consists of 17 residues. The CDR3 DNA sequence: TGTGCCAGCAGCCCAGGCGGATACCACAGGGGCGATCAGCCCCAGCATTTT. It codes for CASSPGGYHRGDQPQHF.

V is TRBV6-1 and J is TRBJ1-2; the D is unclear. Trimming took off 2 bases at V and 4 bases at J, with 8 bases between the two ends. CDR1 MNHNS and CDR2 SASEGT come from the germline V gene. This CDR3 region has 13 residues. The chain's CDR3 is CASSEKPVYGYTF. The DNA for the CDR3 is TGTGCCAGCAGTGAAAAACCGGTCTATGGCTACACCTTC.

The chain joins TRBV9 to TRBJ2-5; the D is unclear. The CDR3 loop spans 13 amino acids. Trimming cost V 0 bases and J 5 bases, with 8 bases left between them. Germline-derived CDR1 and CDR2 are SGDLS and YYNGEE. This CDR3 reads CASSVAMLETQYF. The CDR3 region has the DNA TGTGCCAGCAGCGTAGCTATGTTGGAGACCCAGTACTTC.

This rearrangement joins TRBV6-6 to TRBJ1-5; D may be TRBD1 (5 bases). Germline V gives CDR1 MNHNY, CDR2 SVGAGI (reference sequence). V lost 7 bases and J lost 6, with 19 bases in between. The CDR3 length is 15 residues. The CDR3 loop is CASTIEGRGGQPQHF. The CDR3 DNA reads as TGTGCCAGCACCATCGAAGGGCGGGGGGGTCAGCCCCAGCATTTT.

The chain links TRBV5-4 to TRBJ2-3, with D unclear. Germline V gene sequence: CDR1 SGHNT, CDR2 YYREEE (reference sequence). V shed 3 bases and J shed 0 bases, with 14 bases lying between them. The CDR3 is 16 residues long. The CDR3 loop is CASSSTRPSSTDTQYF. The CDR3 coding sequence is TGTGCCAGCAGCTCGACTCGGCCCTCCAGCACAGATACGCAGTATTTT.

The V call is TRBV5-1, the J call TRBJ2-2; 9 bases agree with TRBD1. Germline-derived CDR1 and CDR2 are SGHRS and YFSETQ. V lost 4 bases, J lost 0 bases, and 1 base stayed unmatched. This CDR3 contains 15 residues. CDR3 protein: CASSRDRANTGELFF. CDR3 coding DNA: TGCGCCAGCAGCCGGGACAGGGCGAACACCGGGGAGCTGTTTTTT.